This T cell receptor beta chain came from a study of blood T cell repertoires in COVID-19. With V trimmed by 4 bases and J by 8 bases, 5 bases remained unmatched. Germline V gene sequence: CDR1 SGHTA, CDR2 FQGTGA. The CDR3 sequence is 13 residues long. Original processing methods: It was from reference gene primer amplification that nucleated cell counts were estimated. Profiled with immunoSEQ multiplex PCR; TCRdb holds only in-frame clones, not every one. V, J and clone size derive from that table, while D and trimming were established from the DNA sequence. The data hold 360,000 or so clones, with 90% observed a single time.

The clonotype comes from a man in his late teens or twenties with active or convalescent COVID-19. V and J are TRBV7-3 and TRBJ1-2, with 9 bases matching TRBD1. Sequencing used peripheral blood. CDR3 protein: CASSWTGAEGYTF. As DNA, the CDR3 is TGTGCCAGCAGCTGGACAGGGGCGGAAGGCTACACCTTC.